These 27 T cell receptor beta chains came from one sample sequenced in a study of blood T cell repertoires in COVID-19. Sequencing was performed with immunoSEQ multiplex PCR; in TCRdb, only in-frame clones are kept and a portion is missing. The sample has about 250,000 clones, 80% to 85% seen once. Sequences were obtained from peripheral blood. The receptors stem from a person aged 65 to 79 with COVID-19, enrolled during active disease.

The chain links TRBV4-2 to TRBJ1-1, with D possibly being TRBD1 (6 bases). Looked up from germline, CDR1 is LGHNA and CDR2 is YNFKEQ. Trimming cost V 2 bases and J 6 bases, with 13 bases left between them. The CDR3 contains 14 residues. The CDR3, as DNA: TGTGCCAGCAGCCAAATAAATGAGGGGGCTGAAGCTTTCTTT. Its protein is CASSQINEGAEAFF.

On this clone: The junction and the germline gene differ at one end; a read error may be behind it. V and J are TRBV5-4 and TRBJ2-5; possibly TRBD2 for D (7 bases). The CDR3 is made up of 15 amino acids. Germline V lookup: CDR1 SGHNT, CDR2 YYREEE (reference sequence). The CDR3: CTSTSRGQGGETQYF. In DNA, the CDR3 is TGTACCAGCACCTCGCGGGGGCAGGGAGGCGAGACCCAGTACTTC.

This clone was seen a handful of times. In DNA, the CDR3 is TGTGCCTTTACTACAGGGTTACTATTGAACACTGAAGCTTTCTTT. Translating it yields CAFTTGLLLNTEAFF. The chain links TRBV30 to TRBJ1-1; perhaps TRBD1 as D (6 bases). Trimming removed 7 bases at V and 0 bases at J, with 18 bases between. The CDR3 totals 15 residues. Per the germline V gene, CDR1 is GTSNPN and CDR2 is SVGIG (reference sequence).

The J gene is TRBJ2-7, the V gene TRBV7-2; no reliable D call. The V gene's germline CDR1 is SGHTA and CDR2 FQGNSA. The CDR3 covers 14 residues. The ends were cut back, 1 base at V and 7 bases at J, with 14 bases in the middle. DNA for the CDR3: TGTGCCAGCAGCTTAGACTTGGTTGTGGTTGAGCAGTACTTC. This codes for CASSLDLVVVEQYF.

The rearrangement links TRBV5-6 to TRBJ1-6, with D uncertain. The CDR3 consists of 15 residues. In germline, CDR1 is SGHDT, CDR2 YYEEEE. The V gene lost 1 base and the J gene lost 7 bases, with 12 bases spanning the gap. The CDR3 bases are TGTGCCAGCAGCTTGCGTAACATTCTCAATTCACCCCTCCACTTT. It specifies CASSLRNILNSPLHF. Complete variable domain (other parts from reference TRBV5-6 and TRBJ1-6): DAGVTQSPTHLIKTRGQQVTLRCSPKSGHDTVSWYQQALGQGPQFIFQYYEEEERQRGNFPDRFSGHQFPNYSSELNVNALLLGDSALYLCASSLRNILNSPLHFGNGTRLTVT.

The chain combines TRBV27 with TRBJ1-2; maybe TRBD1 (5 bases). The CDR3 covers 14 residues. Deletions cut 8 bases from V and 4 bases from J, with 17 bases between. Germline CDR1 MNHEY, CDR2 SMNVEV (reference sequence). This chain's CDR3 is CASGPGGVGYGYTF. The CDR3 coding sequence is TGTGCCAGCGGCCCAGGAGGGGTCGGCTATGGCTACACCTTC.

The J gene is TRBJ2-1, the V gene TRBV5-6, with D perhaps matching TRBD1 (6 bases). Germline CDR1 is SGHDT and CDR2 is YYEEEE. Between the trimmed V and J ends, which lost 3 bases and 7 bases, there was a span of 17 bases. This CDR3 region has 15 residues. The CDR3 bases are TGTGCCAGCAGCTCGCAGGGGCCTCTTCAAAATGAGCAGTTCTTC. Encoded protein: CASSSQGPLQNEQFF.

The chain couples TRBV2 to TRBJ2-5, with D uncertain. This CDR3 is built from 13 residues. The V gene lost 7 bases and the J gene lost 1 base, with 10 bases spanning the gap. Germline CDR1 SNHLY, CDR2 FYNNEI. The CDR3 nucleotides read TGTGCCAGCAACTACTACCTCCAAGAGACCCAGTACTTC. Protein sequence: CASNYYLQETQYF. Drawing the rest from reference TRBV2 and TRBJ2-5, the complete variable domain is EPEVTQTPSHQVTQMGQEVILRCVPISNHLYFYWYRQILGQKVEFLVSFYNNEISEKSEIFDDQFSVERPDGSNFTLKIRSTKLEDSAMYFCASNYYLQETQYFGPGTRLLVL.

This chain links TRBV5-6 with TRBJ2-7; 13 positions match TRBD2. This CDR3 is built from 13 residues. V dropped 5 bases and J dropped 8; count of bases not matched to a gene: 4. Germline CDR1 reads SGHDT; CDR2 reads YYEEEE. CDR3 sequence reads: CASSGLAGAKQYF. CDR3 bases: TGTGCCAGCAGTGGACTAGCGGGAGCTAAGCAGTACTTC.

The gene calls are TRBV24-1 and TRBJ2-2; 15 bases are shared with TRBD2. The ends lost 4 bases at V and 8 bases at J; junction bases unmatched: 7. The germline CDR1 and CDR2 sequences are KGHDR and SFDVKD. The CDR3 is 17 residues long. CDR3 nucleotide sequence: TGTGCCACCAGTGAACCGGGACTAGCGGGAGGATTGGGGGAGCTGTTTTTT. Amino acid sequence: CATSEPGLAGGLGELFF.

In its sample, this clone was seen once. CDR3 region: CASSKTETSTDTQYF. The DNA of the CDR3 is TGTGCCAGCAGCAAGACAGAGACTAGCACAGATACGCAGTATTTT. The chain links TRBV11-2 to TRBJ2-3, with D possibly matching TRBD1 (5 bases). The CDR3 spans 15 residues. V lost 5 bases, J lost 0 bases, and 12 bases lay in between. Germline values: CDR1 SGHAT, CDR2 FQNNGV.

The chain is built from TRBV7-2 and TRBJ1-5; a weak D match, TRBD1 (6 bases). Germline CDR1 is SGHTA and CDR2 is FQGNSA. The CDR3 sequence is 16 residues long. The V end lost 3 bases, the J end lost 0 bases, and 12 bases lay between the germline ends. CDR3 in amino acids: CASSLGTRYSNQPQHF. Here the CDR3 DNA reads TGTGCCAGCAGCTTGGGGACACGATATAGCAATCAGCCCCAGCATTTT.

V and J are TRBV7-9 and TRBJ1-4; D not certain. The CDR3 length is 14 residues. In germline, CDR1 is SEHNR, CDR2 FQNEAQ (reference sequence). V lost 0 bases and J 7 bases, leaving 9 bases between the germline ends. CDR3 sequence: CASSLAGSGEKLFF. The CDR3 DNA is TGTGCCAGCAGCTTAGCCGGGTCTGGTGAAAAACTGTTTTTT.

The chain links TRBV4-3 to TRBJ2-3; TRBD2 matches 13 bases. Germline V gene sequence: CDR1 LGHNA, CDR2 YSLEER. V lost 4 bases and J lost 6; bases outside the gene matches: 10. This CDR3 comprises 17 residues. The CDR3 region has the DNA TGCGCCAGCAGCCGCTCAAATGCACTAGCGGGGGGGGATACGCAGTATTTT. This sequence encodes CASSRSNALAGGDTQYF.

This chain joins TRBV5-1 and TRBJ1-1; D gene unclear. The CDR3 runs to 15 residues. Germline assignment: CDR1 SGHRS and CDR2 YFSETQ. Trimming pared 0 bases from V and 10 bases from J, leaving 19 bases between. CDR3 in DNA: TGCGCCAGCAGCTTGGGCGACTTAGGTGCCGTTGGAGCTTTCTTT. This gives the protein CASSLGDLGAVGAFF. Full variable domain (missing parts from reference TRBV5-1 and TRBJ1-1): KAGVTQTPRYLIKTRGQQVTLSCSPISGHRSVSWYQQTPGQGLQFLFEYFSETQRNKGNFPGRFSGRQFSNSRSEMNVSTLELGDSALYLCASSLGDLGAVGAFFGQGTRLTVV.

This clone came up once. The chain employs TRBV5-1 and TRBJ1-1, with TRBD1 matching over 8 bases. The CDR3 extends over 14 amino acids. Trimming removed 2 bases from V and 3 bases from J; junction bases left unmatched: 3. Germline CDR1 SGHRS, CDR2 YFSETQ. CDR3 amino acids: CASSFQGQDTEAFF. The DNA for the CDR3 is TGCGCCAGCAGCTTCCAGGGACAGGACACTGAAGCTTTCTTT.

J is TRBJ2-2 and V is TRBV4-3; D may be TRBD1 (5 bases). Germline-derived CDR1 and CDR2 are LGHNA and YSLEER. V lost 1 base and J 1 base, leaving 10 bases between the germline ends. The CDR3 contains 16 residues. The DNA for the CDR3 is TGCGCCAGCAGCCAAGGCCATGGACAGAACACCGGGGAGCTGTTTTTT. Amino acid sequence: CASSQGHGQNTGELFF.

J is TRBJ2-7 and V is TRBV6-5; D uncertain. Germline-derived CDR1 and CDR2 are MNHEY and SVGAGI. CDR3 length equals 13 residues. V lost 0 bases to trimming and J lost 7 bases, with 10 bases between them. The CDR3 loop reads CASSYSTSTEQYF. The CDR3 coding sequence is TGTGCCAGCAGTTACTCGACATCGACGGAGCAGTACTTC.

V gene TRBV29-1 combines with J gene TRBJ2-7, with 7 positions matching TRBD1. V lost 7 bases and J lost 3; bases outside the gene matches: 6. CDR1 is SQVTM, CDR2 ANQGSEA, per germline. The CDR3 is made up of 12 amino acids. The CDR3 spells CSAKRQGYEQYF. Here the CDR3 DNA reads TGCAGCGCAAAACGACAGGGCTACGAGCAGTACTTC.

V usage is TRBV30 and J usage is TRBJ1-2; no definite D call. Germline CDR1 reads GTSNPN; CDR2 reads SVGIG (reference sequence). CDR3 length: 15 amino acids. V was trimmed by 7 bases and J by 2 bases, leaving 20 bases between them. The CDR3 spells CAFPNIGGSNYGYTF. The CDR3 DNA follows: TGTGCCTTCCCCAATATAGGCGGCAGCAACTATGGCTACACCTTC.

The chain combines TRBV3-1 (or the pseudogene TRBV3-2) with TRBJ1-6, with unresolved D. The V gene lost 1 base and the J gene lost 6 bases, with 10 bases spanning the gap. The germline CDR1 and CDR2 sequences are LGHDT and YNNKEL (reference sequence). The CDR3 sequence is 15 residues long. DNA for the CDR3: TGTGCCAGCAGCCAAGCAGGTCTGGGTAATTCACCCCTCCACTTT. It is translated as CASSQAGLGNSPLHF.

This clone occurred a few times. The rearrangement links TRBV6-5 to TRBJ2-1; 11 positions agree with TRBD2. In germline, CDR1 is MNHEY, CDR2 SVGAGI. V lost 4 bases, J lost 6 bases, and 5 bases stayed unmatched. The CDR3 runs to 15 residues. This chain's CDR3 is CASSSAGTSGNEQFF. In DNA, the CDR3 is TGTGCCAGCAGTTCCGCCGGGACTAGCGGCAATGAGCAGTTCTTC.

The CDR3 bases are TGTGCCAGCTCACGACGGGAGGGCCGGACAGATACGCAGTATTTT. It specifies CASSRREGRTDTQYF. J is TRBJ2-3 and V is TRBV18; 8 bases are a match to TRBD2. The junction had 6 bases not matched to a gene; V was cut back by 4 bases and J by 3 bases. The CDR3 totals 15 residues. CDR1 is KGHSH, CDR2 LQKENI, per germline.

This clone has just a few counts. V usage is TRBV25-1 and J usage is TRBJ1-2, with TRBD1 identical over 7 bases. The length of the CDR3 is 13 residues. Germline V gene sequence: CDR1 MGHDK, CDR2 SYGVNS. J was trimmed by 4 bases and V by 4 bases; bases with no gene match: 3. Written as DNA, the CDR3 is TGTGCCAGCAGTGTTGGACAGGCCTATGGCTACACCTTC. Its translation: CASSVGQAYGYTF.

J is TRBJ1-2 and V is TRBV6-2 or TRBV6-3; D uncertain. V was clipped by 2 bases and J by 0 bases, with 10 bases between them. Looked up from germline, CDR1 is MNHEY and CDR2 is SVGEGT. CDR3 size: 15 residues. CDR3 sequence: CASSYVGSSNYGYTF. The CDR3 region has the DNA TGTGCCAGCAGTTACGTGGGCAGCTCTAACTATGGCTACACCTTC.

This sequence joins TRBV21-1 and TRBJ2-2; the table's D call, TRBD1, has no DNA check behind it. TRBV21-1 is an annotated pseudogene. This CDR3 is 16 amino acids long. CDR3 sequence (DNA): TGTGCCAGCAGCAACAGACAGGGCTTTAACACCGGGGAGCTGTTTTTT. Encoded protein: CASSNRQGFNTGELFF.

The CDR3: CASSPPFAGGPESYNEQFF. In nucleotides, the CDR3 is TGTGCCAGCTCACCACCTTTCGCGGGGGGGCCCGAATCCTACAATGAGCAGTTCTTC. The rearrangement links TRBV18 to TRBJ2-1; 9 bases are shared with TRBD2. Germline V gene sequence: CDR1 KGHSH, CDR2 LQKENI. Trimming removed 0 bases from V and 1 base from J; junction bases left unmatched: 10. The CDR3 loop spans 19 amino acids.